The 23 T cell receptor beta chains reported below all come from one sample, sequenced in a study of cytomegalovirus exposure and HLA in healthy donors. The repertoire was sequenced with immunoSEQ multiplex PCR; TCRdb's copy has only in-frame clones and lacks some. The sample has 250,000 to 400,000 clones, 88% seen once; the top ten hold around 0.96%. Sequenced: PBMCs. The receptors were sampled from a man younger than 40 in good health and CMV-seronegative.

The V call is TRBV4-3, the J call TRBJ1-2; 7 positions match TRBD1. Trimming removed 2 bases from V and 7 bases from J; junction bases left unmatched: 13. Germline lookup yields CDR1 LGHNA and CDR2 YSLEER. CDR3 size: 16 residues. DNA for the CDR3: TGCGCCAGCAGCCAAACCATTGACAGGGTGTCTGGTGGCTACACCTTC. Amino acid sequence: CASSQTIDRVSGGYTF.

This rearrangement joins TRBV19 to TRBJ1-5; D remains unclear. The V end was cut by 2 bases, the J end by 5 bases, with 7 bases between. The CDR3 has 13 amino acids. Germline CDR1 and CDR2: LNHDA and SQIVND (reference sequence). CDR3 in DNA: TGTGCCAGTAGTATACAGAGGGATCAGCCCCAGCATTTT. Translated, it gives CASSIQRDQPQHF.

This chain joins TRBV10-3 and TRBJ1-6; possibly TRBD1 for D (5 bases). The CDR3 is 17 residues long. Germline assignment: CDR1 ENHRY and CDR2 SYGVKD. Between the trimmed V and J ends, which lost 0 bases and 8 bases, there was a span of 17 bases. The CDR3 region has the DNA TGTGCCATCAGTGAGTCGGGGGAGGACACGGCCTATTCACCCCTCCACTTT. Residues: CAISESGEDTAYSPLHF.

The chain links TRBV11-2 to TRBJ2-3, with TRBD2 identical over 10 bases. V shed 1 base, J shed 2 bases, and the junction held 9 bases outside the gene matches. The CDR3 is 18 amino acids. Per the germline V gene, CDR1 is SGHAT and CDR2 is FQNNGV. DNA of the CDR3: TGTGCCAGCAGCTTAGGGAACCTAGCGGGGGACCCCACAGATACGCAGTATTTT. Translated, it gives CASSLGNLAGDPTDTQYF.

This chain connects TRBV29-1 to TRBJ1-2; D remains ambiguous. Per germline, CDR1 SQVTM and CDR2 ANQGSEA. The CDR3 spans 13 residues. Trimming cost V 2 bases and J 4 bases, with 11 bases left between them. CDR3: CSVESSYPYGYTF. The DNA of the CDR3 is TGCAGCGTTGAATCCAGTTATCCCTATGGCTACACCTTC.

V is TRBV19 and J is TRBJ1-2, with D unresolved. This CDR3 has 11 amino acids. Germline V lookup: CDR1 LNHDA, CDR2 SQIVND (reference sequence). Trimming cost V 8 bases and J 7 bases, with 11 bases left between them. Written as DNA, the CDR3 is TGTGCCAGTCTGGACTTTCGTGGCTACACCTTC. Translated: CASLDFRGYTF.

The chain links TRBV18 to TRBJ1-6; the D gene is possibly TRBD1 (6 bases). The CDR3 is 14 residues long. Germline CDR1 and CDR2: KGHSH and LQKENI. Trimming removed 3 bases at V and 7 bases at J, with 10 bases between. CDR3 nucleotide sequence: TGTGCCAGCTCACCGAGCAGGGGCAATTCACCCCTCCACTTT. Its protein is CASSPSRGNSPLHF.

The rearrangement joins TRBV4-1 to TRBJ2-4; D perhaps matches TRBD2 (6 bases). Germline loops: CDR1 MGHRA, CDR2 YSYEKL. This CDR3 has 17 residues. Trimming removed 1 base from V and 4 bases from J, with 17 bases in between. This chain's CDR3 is CASSQAPSRGSKNIQYF. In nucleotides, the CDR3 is TGCGCCAGCAGCCAAGCCCCCTCCCGGGGGTCGAAAAACATTCAGTACTTC.

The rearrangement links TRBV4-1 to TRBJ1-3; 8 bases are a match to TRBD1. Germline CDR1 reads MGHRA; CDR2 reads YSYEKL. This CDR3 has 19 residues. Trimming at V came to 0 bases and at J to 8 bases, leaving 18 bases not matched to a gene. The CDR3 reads CASSQDQQRATGAPDTIYF. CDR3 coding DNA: TGCGCCAGCAGCCAAGATCAGCAGCGGGCGACAGGGGCGCCGGACACCATATATTTT.

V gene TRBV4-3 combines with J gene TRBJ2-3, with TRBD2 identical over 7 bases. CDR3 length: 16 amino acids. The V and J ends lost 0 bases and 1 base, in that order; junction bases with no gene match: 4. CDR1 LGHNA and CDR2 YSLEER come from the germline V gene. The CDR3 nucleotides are TGCGCCAGCAGCCAAGATTGGGCGGGGGGCACAGATACGCAGTATTTT. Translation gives CASSQDWAGGTDTQYF.

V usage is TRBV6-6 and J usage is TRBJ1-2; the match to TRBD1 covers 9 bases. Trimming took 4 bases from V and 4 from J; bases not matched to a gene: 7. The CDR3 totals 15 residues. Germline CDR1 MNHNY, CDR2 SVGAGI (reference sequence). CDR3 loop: CASSFGTGRTYGYTF. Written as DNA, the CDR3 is TGTGCCAGCAGTTTCGGGACAGGGCGAACCTATGGCTACACCTTC.

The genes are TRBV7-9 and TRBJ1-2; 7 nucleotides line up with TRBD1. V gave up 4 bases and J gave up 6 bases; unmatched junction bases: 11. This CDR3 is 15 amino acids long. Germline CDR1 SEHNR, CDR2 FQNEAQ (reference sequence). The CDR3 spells CASSSRDRIDDGYTF. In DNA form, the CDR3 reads TGTGCCAGCAGCTCCCGGGACAGAATTGACGATGGCTACACCTTC.

For the CDR3, the DNA is TGTGCCAGCAGCTTAGTAGGCGGGGTGGTATATGAAAAACTGTTTTTT. It specifies CASSLVGGVVYEKLFF. The V gene is TRBV7-8, the J gene TRBJ1-4; D is uncertain. CDR1 is SGHVS and CDR2 is FQNEAQ in the germline V gene. With 1 base removed from V and 6 bases from J, the gap between germline ends came to 15 bases. The CDR3 has 16 amino acids.

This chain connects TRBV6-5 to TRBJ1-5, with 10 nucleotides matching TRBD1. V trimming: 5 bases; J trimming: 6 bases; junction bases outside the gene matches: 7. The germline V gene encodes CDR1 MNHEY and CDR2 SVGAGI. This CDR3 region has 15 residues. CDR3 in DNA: TGTGCCAGCAGTACTCAGTGGACAGGGGGTCAGCCCCAGCATTTT. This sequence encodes CASSTQWTGGQPQHF.

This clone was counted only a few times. The DNA of the CDR3 is TGTGCCAGCAGCCTCGGACAGGGGAGATACTACGAGCAGTACTTC. Amino acids: CASSLGQGRYYEQYF. This chain links TRBV2 with TRBJ2-7; 9 positions match TRBD1. The V gene end was trimmed by 6 bases and the J gene end by 3 bases; junction bases not matched to a gene: 9. Germline assignment: CDR1 SNHLY and CDR2 FYNNEI. This CDR3 is 15 amino acids long.

The chain's CDR3 is CASSEAGRGQVRGETQYF. For the CDR3, the DNA is TGTGCCAGCAGTGAGGCCGGCAGGGGACAGGTCAGGGGTGAGACCCAGTACTTC. V and J are TRBV6-1 and TRBJ2-5; 8 nucleotides agree with TRBD1. Germline CDR1 and CDR2: MNHNS and SASEGT. This CDR3 comprises 18 residues. V gave up 3 bases and J gave up 5 bases; unmatched junction bases: 17.

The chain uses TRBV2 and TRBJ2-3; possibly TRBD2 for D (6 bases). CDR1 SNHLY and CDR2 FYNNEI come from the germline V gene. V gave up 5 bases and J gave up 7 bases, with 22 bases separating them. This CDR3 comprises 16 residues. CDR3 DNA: TGTGCCAGCAGTTCCTCGGGGGACTTCCCCATGAATACGCAGTATTTT. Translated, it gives CASSSSGDFPMNTQYF.

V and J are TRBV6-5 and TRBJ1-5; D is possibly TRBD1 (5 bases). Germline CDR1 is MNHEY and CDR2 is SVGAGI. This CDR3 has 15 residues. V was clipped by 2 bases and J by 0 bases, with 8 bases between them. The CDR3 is CASSYAGNSNQPQHF. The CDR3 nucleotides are TGTGCCAGCAGTTACGCAGGGAATAGCAATCAGCCCCAGCATTTT.

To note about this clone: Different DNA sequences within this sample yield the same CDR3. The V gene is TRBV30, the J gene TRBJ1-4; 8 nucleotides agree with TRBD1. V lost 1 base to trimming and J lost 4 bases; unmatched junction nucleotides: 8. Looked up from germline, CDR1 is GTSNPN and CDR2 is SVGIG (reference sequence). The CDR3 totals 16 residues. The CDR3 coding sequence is TGTGCCTGGAGTGCAACCCGGACAGGGATTAATGAAAAACTGTTTTTT. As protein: CAWSATRTGINEKLFF.

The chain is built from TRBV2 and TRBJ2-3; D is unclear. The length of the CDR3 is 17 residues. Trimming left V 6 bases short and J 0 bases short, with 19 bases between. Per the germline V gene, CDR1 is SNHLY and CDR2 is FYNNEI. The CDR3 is CASRGLENRPSTDTQYF. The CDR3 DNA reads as TGTGCCAGCAGGGGTCTTGAGAACAGACCTAGCACAGATACGCAGTATTTT. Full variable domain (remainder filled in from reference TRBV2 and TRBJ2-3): EPEVTQTPSHQVTQMGQEVILRCVPISNHLYFYWYRQILGQKVEFLVSFYNNEISEKSEIFDDQFSVERPDGSNFTLKIRSTKLEDSAMYFCASRGLENRPSTDTQYFGPGTRLTVL.

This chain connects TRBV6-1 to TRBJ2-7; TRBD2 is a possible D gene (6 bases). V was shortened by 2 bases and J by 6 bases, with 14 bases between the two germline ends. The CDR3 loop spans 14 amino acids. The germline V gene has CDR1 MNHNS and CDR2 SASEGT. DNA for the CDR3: TGTGCCAGCAGTGAAACTTTTGGGGGGACCGAGCAGTACTTC. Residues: CASSETFGGTEQYF.

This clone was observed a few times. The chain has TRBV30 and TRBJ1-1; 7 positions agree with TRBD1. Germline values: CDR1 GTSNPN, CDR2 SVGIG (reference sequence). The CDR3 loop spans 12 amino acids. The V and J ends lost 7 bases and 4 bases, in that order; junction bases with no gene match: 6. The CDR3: CAYTGDLTEAFF. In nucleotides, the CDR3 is TGTGCCTACACAGGGGATCTCACTGAAGCTTTCTTT.

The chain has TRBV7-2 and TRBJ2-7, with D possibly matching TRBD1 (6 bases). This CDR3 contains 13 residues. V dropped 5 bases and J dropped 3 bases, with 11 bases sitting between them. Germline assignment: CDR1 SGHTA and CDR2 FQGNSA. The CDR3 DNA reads TGTGCCAGCAGCAATAAACAGGGCTACGAGCAGTACTTC. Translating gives CASSNKQGYEQYF.